Shown below are 8 T cell receptor beta chains from a single sample sequenced in a study of blood T cell repertoires in COVID-19. Profiled with immunoSEQ multiplex PCR; TCRdb holds only in-frame clones, not every one. The repertoire holds around 260,000 clones, with more than 75% as singletons. The sample consisted of peripheral blood. All receptors come from a woman in her 50s with acute or convalescent COVID-19.

The chain is built from TRBV7-2 and TRBJ2-7; D perhaps matches TRBD2 (6 bases). Trimming pared 5 bases from V and 1 base from J, leaving 15 bases between. The CDR3 runs 15 residues. Germline CDR1 SGHTA, CDR2 FQGNSA. The chain's CDR3 is CASSPSSARSYEQYF. DNA for the CDR3: TGTGCCAGCAGCCCATCTAGCGCCCGATCCTACGAGCAGTACTTC.

This clone occurred once. The V and J genes are TRBV6-5 and TRBJ1-2; D is ambiguous. V was shortened by 10 bases and J by 2 bases, with 17 bases between the two germline ends. This CDR3 region has 14 residues. Germline V gene sequence: CDR1 MNHEY, CDR2 SVGAGI. CDR3 in DNA: TGTGCCACCATGACAACGCCGCCCAACTATGGCTACACCTTC. Translating gives CATMTTPPNYGYTF.

V is TRBV5-1 and J is TRBJ1-4; D is perhaps TRBD1 (5 bases). Trimming removed 7 bases at V and 5 bases at J, with 21 bases between. Germline CDR1 reads SGHRS; CDR2 reads YFSETQ. CDR3 length: 16 residues. CDR3 amino acids: CASSPGRQAINEKLFF. DNA of the CDR3: TGCGCCAGCTCTCCAGGGCGGCAGGCGATCAATGAAAAACTGTTTTTT.

This clone was recorded once. This chain uses TRBV18 with TRBJ2-7; TRBD2 aligns across 8 bases. V was pared by 3 bases and J by 5 bases, with 6 bases of the junction left unmatched. In germline, CDR1 is KGHSH, CDR2 LQKENI. This CDR3 is 14 amino acids long. CDR3 loop: CASSPAGTRDEQYF. The CDR3 DNA is TGTGCCAGCTCACCGGCCGGGACTAGAGACGAGCAGTACTTC.

The rearrangement links TRBV28 to TRBJ2-7; 10 bases map to TRBD2. This CDR3 contains 17 residues. Per germline, CDR1 MDHEN and CDR2 SYDVKM. V dropped 4 bases and J dropped 5; count of bases not matched to a gene: 14. CDR3 in DNA: TGTGCCAGCAGTTCTTTAGCGGGAGGTATGAGGTCCCACGAGCAGTACTTC. Its translation: CASSSLAGGMRSHEQYF. The variable domain in full, with the rest retrieved from reference TRBV28 and TRBJ2-7, is DVKVTQSSRYLVKRTGEKVFLECVQDMDHENMFWYRQDPGLGLRLIYFSYDVKMKEKGDIPEGYSVSREKKERFSLILESASTNQTSMYLCASSSLAGGMRSHEQYFGPGTRLTVT.

The table lists this clone with a few counts. CDR3: CSAKFGGADSPLHF. In DNA form, the CDR3 reads TGCAGCGCGAAATTCGGGGGGGCGGATTCACCCCTCCACTTT. The V gene is TRBV29-1, the J gene TRBJ1-6; D is possibly TRBD1 (6 bases). Per germline, CDR1 SQVTM and CDR2 ANQGSEA. Trimming removed 7 bases from V and 8 bases from J, with 18 bases in between. The CDR3 covers 14 residues.

The chain links TRBV5-1 to TRBJ1-2, with TRBD1 matching 9 bases. The CDR3 totals 16 residues. After removal of 0 bases from V and 2 bases from J, the junction contained 5 bases not matched to a gene. Germline V gives CDR1 SGHRS, CDR2 YFSETQ. CDR3 sequence: CASSLAPGQGNYGYTF. The CDR3 region has the DNA TGCGCCAGCAGCTTGGCACCGGGACAGGGAAACTATGGCTACACCTTC.

This sequence joins TRBV6-2 or TRBV6-3 and TRBJ2-3, with a possible D match to TRBD2 (5 bases). V lost 0 bases and J lost 2, with 12 bases in between. Germline CDR1 is MNHEY and CDR2 is SVGEGT. This CDR3 comprises 16 residues. This CDR3 is CASSYSIGSPTDTQYF. CDR3 DNA sequence: TGTGCCAGCAGTTACTCGATTGGGAGCCCCACAGATACGCAGTATTTT.